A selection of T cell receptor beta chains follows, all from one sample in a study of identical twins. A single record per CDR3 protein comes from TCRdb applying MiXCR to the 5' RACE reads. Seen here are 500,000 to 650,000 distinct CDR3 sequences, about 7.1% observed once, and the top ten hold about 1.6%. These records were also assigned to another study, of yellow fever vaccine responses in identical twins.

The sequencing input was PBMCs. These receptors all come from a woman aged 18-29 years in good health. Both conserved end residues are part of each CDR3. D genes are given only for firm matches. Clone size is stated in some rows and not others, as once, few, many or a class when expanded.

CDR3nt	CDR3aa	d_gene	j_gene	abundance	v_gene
TGTGCCAGCAACCTCGGAAAGGGATTAAGGAACACTGAAGCTTTCTTT	CASNLGKGLRNTEAFF	.	TRBJ1-1	few	TRBV12-3/TRBV12-4
TGTGCCATCGCTAGCGGGAGCGTATCCGGGGAGCTGTTTTTT	CAIASGSVSGELFF	TRBD2	TRBJ2-2	many	TRBV10-3
TGCAGTGCTGCCGGACTAGCGCCCTACGAGCAGTACTTC	CSAAGLAPYEQYF	TRBD2	TRBJ2-7	few	TRBV20-1
TGTGCCAGCAGCGGACAGGGGCGGAGGTTTAGTGCCGGGGAGCTGTTTTTT	CASSGQGRRFSAGELFF	TRBD1	TRBJ2-2	few	TRBV28
TGTGCCACCAGTGACCATCACCGGGGCGGACCCAATGAGCAGTTCTTC	CATSDHHRGGPNEQFF	.	TRBJ2-1	few	TRBV24-1
TGCAGCGTTGACTCAAGGGAGGGGACTAGTTACAATGAGCAGTTCTTC	CSVDSREGTSYNEQFF	TRBD2	TRBJ2-1	many	TRBV29-1
TGTGCCAGCAGCTCACTGGCTGGGGGGGCCCCTGAGCAGTTCTTC	CASSSLAGGAPEQFF	.	TRBJ2-1	few	TRBV7-6
TGTGCCAGCAGTGCATATCTAGGGGACAGTTCCTACGAGCAGTACTTC	CASSAYLGDSSYEQYF	TRBD1	TRBJ2-7	many	TRBV25-1
TGTGCCAGCAGCTCCTCCCCCCTGAACACCGGGGAGCTGTTTTTT	CASSSSPLNTGELFF	.	TRBJ2-2	few	TRBV7-7
TGTGCCAGCTCCGGAACGGGACTAGCGGGAGGGTACCCCCAAGAGACCCAGTACTTC	CASSGTGLAGGYPQETQYF	TRBD2	TRBJ2-5	.	TRBV12-3/TRBV12-4
TGTGCCAGCAGCTTGATGGGACGCAGCTACAATGAGCAGTTCTTC	CASSLMGRSYNEQFF	.	TRBJ2-1	.	TRBV5-4
TGTGCCAGCAGCCAAGTGGGCTACGAGCAGTACTTC	CASSQVGYEQYF	.	TRBJ2-7	many	TRBV3-1
TGTGCCAGCAGCTTTAGACAGGGTAGCTCCTACAATGAGCAGTTCTTC	CASSFRQGSSYNEQFF	TRBD1	TRBJ2-1	many	TRBV7-9
TGTGCCAGCACCTACAGGTTTCATTTGTTCTTC	CASTYRFHLFF	.	TRBJ2-1	few	TRBV12-3/TRBV12-4
TGTGCCAGCAGTGTCTTGGGACATGGTAACACCATATATTTT	CASSVLGHGNTIYF	.	TRBJ1-3	many	TRBV2
TGTGCCAGCAGCTTTAGGTTTTCGACAGACCGAAATGAAAAACTGTTTTTT	CASSFRFSTDRNEKLFF	.	TRBJ1-4	many	TRBV7-9
TGTGCCAGCAGCCAAGCGATCCTATGGACTAGCGGTTACAATGAGCAGTTCTTC	CASSQAILWTSGYNEQFF	TRBD2	TRBJ2-1	.	TRBV14
TGTGCCAGCAGCTTGGCCCAGTACGAGGGGCCAGATACGCAGTATTTT	CASSLAQYEGPDTQYF	.	TRBJ2-3	many	TRBV5-8
TGTGCCAGCAGGGGCAATGAGCAGTTCTTC	CASRGNEQFF	.	TRBJ2-1	many	TRBV12-3/TRBV12-4
TGCGCCAGCAGCCACGGACAGTGGAACACTGAAGCTTTCTTT	CASSHGQWNTEAFF	.	TRBJ1-1	few	TRBV4-1
TGCAGCGTTGAAGTACCGGGGCGGTACACTGAAGCTTTCTTT	CSVEVPGRYTEAFF	.	TRBJ1-1	.	TRBV29-1
TGCGCCAGCAGCTTGCTTCGGGGGGATGAGCAGTTCTTC	CASSLLRGDEQFF	TRBD2	TRBJ2-1	many	TRBV5-1